The present T cell receptor beta chain was sequenced within a study of T cell responses to AZD1222 COVID-19 vaccine. Study-level findings and limits: Repertoire collection took place solely once the T cell response had peaked.

Germline assignment: CDR1 SGHDT and CDR2 YYEEEE. This CDR3 region has 13 residues. V shed 4 bases and J 6 bases; nucleotides not matched to a gene: 7. Remarks on this clone: What it binds is not known.

The protocol was immunoSEQ multiplex PCR, while the TCRdb copy is restricted to in-frame clones and leaves out a portion. The repertoire holds tens of thousands of clones, with about 87% as singletons. The receptor comes from an adult who received the AZD1222 COVID-19 vaccine. The source was peripheral blood, collected 28 days after the second AZD1222 dose. V and J are TRBV5-6 and TRBJ2-7; 7 bases are shared with TRBD1. The CDR3 DNA is TGTGCCAGCAGCCTGAGGGCAGGGGGCGAGCAGTACTTC. This encodes CASSLRAGGEQYF.